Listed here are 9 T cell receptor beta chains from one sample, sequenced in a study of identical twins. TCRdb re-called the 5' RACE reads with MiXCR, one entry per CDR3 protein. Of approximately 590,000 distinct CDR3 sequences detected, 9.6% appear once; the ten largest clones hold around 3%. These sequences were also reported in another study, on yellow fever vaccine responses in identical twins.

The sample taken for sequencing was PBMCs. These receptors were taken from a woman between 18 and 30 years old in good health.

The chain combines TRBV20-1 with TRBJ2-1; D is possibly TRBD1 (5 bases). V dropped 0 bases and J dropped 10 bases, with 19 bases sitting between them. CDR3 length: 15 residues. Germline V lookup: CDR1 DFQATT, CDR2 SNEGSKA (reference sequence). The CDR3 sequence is CSAREGRAGTGEQFF. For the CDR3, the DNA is TGCAGTGCTAGAGAGGGCAGGGCAGGTACGGGCGAGCAGTTCTTC.

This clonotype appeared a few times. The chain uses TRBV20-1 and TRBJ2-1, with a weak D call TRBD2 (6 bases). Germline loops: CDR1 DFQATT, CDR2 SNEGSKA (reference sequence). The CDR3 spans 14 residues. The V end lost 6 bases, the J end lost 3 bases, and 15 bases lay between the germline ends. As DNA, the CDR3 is TGCAGTGCCTTAGCGGCCCCCCTCTACAATGAGCAGTTCTTC. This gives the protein CSALAAPLYNEQFF.

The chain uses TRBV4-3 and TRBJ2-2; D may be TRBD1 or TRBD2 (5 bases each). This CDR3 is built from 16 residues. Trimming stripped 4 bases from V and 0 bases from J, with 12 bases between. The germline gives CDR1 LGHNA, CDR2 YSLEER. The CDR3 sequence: CASSPPGPPNTGELFF. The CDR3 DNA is TGCGCCAGCAGCCCTCCGGGACCCCCGAACACCGGGGAGCTGTTTTTT.

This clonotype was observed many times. The CDR3 DNA reads as TGTGCCAGTGGGGAGGGGCAGTTCTTC. Translating gives CASGEGQFF. The V call is TRBV25-1, the J call TRBJ2-1; TRBD2 matches at 7 bases. The CDR3 spans 9 residues. Germline loops: CDR1 MGHDK, CDR2 SYGVNS. V shed 9 bases and J 12 bases; nucleotides not matched to a gene: 2.

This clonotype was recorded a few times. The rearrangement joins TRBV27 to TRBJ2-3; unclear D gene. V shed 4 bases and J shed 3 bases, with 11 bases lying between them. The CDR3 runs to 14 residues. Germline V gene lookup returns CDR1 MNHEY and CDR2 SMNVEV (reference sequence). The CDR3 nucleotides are TGTGCCAGCAGTTCGCCTACCCTGACAGATACGCAGTATTTT. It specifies CASSSPTLTDTQYF.

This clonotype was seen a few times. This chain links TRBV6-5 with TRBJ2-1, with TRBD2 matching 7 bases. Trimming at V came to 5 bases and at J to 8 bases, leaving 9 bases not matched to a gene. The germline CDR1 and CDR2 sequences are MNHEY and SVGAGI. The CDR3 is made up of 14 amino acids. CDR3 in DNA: TGTGCCAGCAGTAACTGGGGGGGGAGTGATGAGCAGTTCTTC. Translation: CASSNWGGSDEQFF.

The CDR3 bases are TGCAGCGTTGCGGGGACAGGGAAAGAGTTGTCGTCCAAAAACATTCAGTACTTC. Translated, it gives CSVAGTGKELSSKNIQYF. This chain links TRBV29-1 with TRBJ2-4, with TRBD1 matching 9 bases. This CDR3 contains 18 residues. V lost 4 bases and J lost 2; bases outside the gene matches: 15. CDR1 and CDR2 from the germline V gene are SQVTM and ANQGSEA.

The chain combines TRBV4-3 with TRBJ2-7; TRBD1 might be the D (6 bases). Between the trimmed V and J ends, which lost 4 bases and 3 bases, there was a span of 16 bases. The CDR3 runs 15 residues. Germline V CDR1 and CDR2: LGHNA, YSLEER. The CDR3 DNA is TGCGCCAGCAGCCGGCCTAGGCAGGGGAACTACGAGCAGTACTTC. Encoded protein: CASSRPRQGNYEQYF.

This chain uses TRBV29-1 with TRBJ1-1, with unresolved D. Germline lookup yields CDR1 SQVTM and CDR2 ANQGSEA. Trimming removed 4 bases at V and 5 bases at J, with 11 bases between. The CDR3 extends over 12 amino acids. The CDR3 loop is CSVGGVQTEAFF. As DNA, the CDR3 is TGCAGCGTTGGGGGAGTTCAGACTGAAGCTTTCTTT. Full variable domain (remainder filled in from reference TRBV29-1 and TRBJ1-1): SAVISQKPSRDICQRGTSLTIQCQVDSQVTMMFWYRQQPGQSLTLIATANQGSEATYESGFVIDKFPISRPNLTFSTLTVSNMSPEDSSIYLCSVGGVQTEAFFGQGTRLTVV.